A single T cell receptor beta chain is shown here with its context. Antigen specificity is unknown. The sample belongs to a study of CD8 T cells in Susac syndrome. Overall study results and limits: In its TCR sequencing and HLA analysis, the study acknowledged that the number of individuals was relatively small.

Controls were healthy donors (matched for age and sex). Negative isolation yielded CD8+ and CD4+ T cells; FACS enriched TEMRA cells. The V end was cut by 5 bases, the J end by 4 bases, with 14 bases between. This CDR3 is 14 amino acids long. Germline lookup yields CDR1 ENHRY and CDR2 SYGVKD. When the RNA was reverse transcribed, random hexamers were used with an input of roughly 0.45 to 1 ug. The immunoSEQ assay covered 54 Vbeta and 13 Jbeta segments for CDR3. TCRdb ran MiXCR on the immunoSEQ multiplex PCR reads and lists one entry per CDR3 protein. The table has 160,000 or so distinct CDR3 sequences, just over 90% seen once.

V gene TRBV10-3 combines with J gene TRBJ2-5; D is undetermined. This TCR came from a human donor in good health. Sequencing was performed on CD4+ T cells from PBMCs. CDR3 residues: CAISSPGSVETQYF. DNA of the CDR3: TGTGCCATCAGTTCACCAGGTTCGGTAGAGACCCAGTACTTC.